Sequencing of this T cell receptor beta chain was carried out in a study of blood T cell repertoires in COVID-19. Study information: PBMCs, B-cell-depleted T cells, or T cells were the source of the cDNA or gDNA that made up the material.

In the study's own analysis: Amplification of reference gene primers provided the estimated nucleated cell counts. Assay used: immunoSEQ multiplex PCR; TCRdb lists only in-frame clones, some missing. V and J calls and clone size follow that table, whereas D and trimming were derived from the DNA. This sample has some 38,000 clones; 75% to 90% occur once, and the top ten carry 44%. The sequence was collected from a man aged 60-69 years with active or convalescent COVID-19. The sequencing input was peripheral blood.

CDR3 nucleotides: TGTGCCAGCAGCGCCGGGACTAGCGGGGGCCTTAGCACAGATACGCAGTATTTT. Residues: CASSAGTSGGLSTDTQYF. This chain connects TRBV11-3 to TRBJ2-3; the match to TRBD2 covers 14 bases. The CDR3 is 18 amino acids. Germline V lookup: CDR1 SGHNT, CDR2 YENEEA. V shed 5 bases and J 0 bases; nucleotides not matched to a gene: 7.